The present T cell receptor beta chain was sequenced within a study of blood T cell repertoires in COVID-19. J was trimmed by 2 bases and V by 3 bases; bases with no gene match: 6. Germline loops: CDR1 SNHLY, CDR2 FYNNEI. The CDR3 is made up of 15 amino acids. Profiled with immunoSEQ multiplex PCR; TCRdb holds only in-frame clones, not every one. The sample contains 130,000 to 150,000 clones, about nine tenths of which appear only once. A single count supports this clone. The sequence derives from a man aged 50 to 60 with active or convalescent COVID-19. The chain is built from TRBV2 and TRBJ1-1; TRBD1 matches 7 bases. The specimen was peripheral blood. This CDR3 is CASSDPGQPNTEAFF. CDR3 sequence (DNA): TGTGCCAGCAGTGACCCGGGACAGCCTAACACTGAAGCTTTCTTT.